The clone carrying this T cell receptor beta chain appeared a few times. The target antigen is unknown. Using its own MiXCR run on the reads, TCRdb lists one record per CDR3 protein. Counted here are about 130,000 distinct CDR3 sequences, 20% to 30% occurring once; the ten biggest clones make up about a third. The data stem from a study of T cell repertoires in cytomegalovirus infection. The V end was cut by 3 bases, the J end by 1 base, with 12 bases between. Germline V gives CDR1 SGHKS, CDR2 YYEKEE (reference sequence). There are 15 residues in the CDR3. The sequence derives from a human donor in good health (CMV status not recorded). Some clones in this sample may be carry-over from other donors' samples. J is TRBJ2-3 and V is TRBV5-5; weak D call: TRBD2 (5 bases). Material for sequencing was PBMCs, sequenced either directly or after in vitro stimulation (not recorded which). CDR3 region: CASSSWESRTDTQYF. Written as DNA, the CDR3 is TGTGCCAGCAGCTCCTGGGAGTCACGCACAGATACGCAGTATTTT.